The T cell receptor (beta chain) described here comes from a study of blood T cell repertoires in COVID-19. This clone was seen only a few times. Germline V gene lookup returns CDR1 MDHEN and CDR2 SYDVKM. This CDR3 is 15 amino acids long. After removal of 5 bases from V and 0 bases from J, the junction contained 4 bases not matched to a gene. This table comes from immunoSEQ multiplex PCR, and its TCRdb copy is limited to in-frame clones, with some not included. The repertoire includes 200,000 or so clones, about 86% of them detected once, and about 0.81% sits in the top ten. The rearrangement links TRBV28 to TRBJ2-7; TRBD2 agrees at 10 bases. This clonotype originated in a woman in her sixties or seventies with acute or convalescent COVID-19. What was sequenced was peripheral blood. CDR3 DNA sequence: TGTGCCAGCAGTCCCTCTAGCGGGAGCTCCTACGAGCAGTACTTC. Its protein is CASSPSSGSSYEQYF.